One sample yielded the 17 T cell receptor beta chains listed below, sequenced in a study of blood T cell repertoires in COVID-19 (TCRdb year 2020). The library was built by means of the immunoSEQ multiplex PCR assay. As stored in TCRdb, this immuneACCESS dataset retains in-frame rearrangements with V and J assigned. A fraction of the clones does not appear; measured against another copy, unresolved V genes explain less than half of the discrepancy, and the remainder lacks a known reason. This sample lists under 300,000 clones; about 83% were detected once. About 2% of the sample rests with the top ten. The specimen was peripheral blood. These receptors all stem from a man aged 25-45 years who had recovered from COVID-19.

This clone was counted ten times or more. The chain is built from TRBV7-2 and TRBJ1-1; no clear D gene. The germline gives CDR1 SGHTA, CDR2 FQGNSA. The CDR3 covers 15 residues. V lost 0 bases to trimming and J lost 1 base, with 9 bases between them. The CDR3 is CASSLALTGNTEAFF. CDR3 coding DNA: TGTGCCAGCAGCTTAGCGCTGACGGGGAACACTGAAGCTTTCTTT.

DNA for the CDR3: TGTGCCAGCAGCCCAACTAGCGGGGGGGCCCGCAATGAGCAGTTCTTC. Amino acid sequence: CASSPTSGGARNEQFF. The chain has TRBV7-3 and TRBJ2-1; TRBD2 aligns across 13 bases. The germline V gene encodes CDR1 SGHTA and CDR2 FQGTGA. V was pared by 5 bases and J by 6 bases, with 7 bases of the junction left unmatched. The CDR3 loop spans 16 amino acids.

V and J are TRBV10-2 and TRBJ2-7, with no clear D. Germline V gives CDR1 WSHSY, CDR2 SAAADI. Trimming stripped 10 bases from V and 5 bases from J, with 9 bases between. The CDR3 contains 10 residues. Here the CDR3 DNA reads TGCGCCATATCAGGTAACGAGCAGTACGTC. This gives the protein CAISGNEQYV.

The V gene is TRBV11-2, the J gene TRBJ1-1; TRBD1 might be the D (5 bases). CDR3 length: 17 residues. The germline CDR1 and CDR2 sequences are SGHAT and FQNNGV. V was pared by 2 bases and J by 3 bases, with 19 bases between. The CDR3 sequence: CASSLLSRAVEDTEAFF. The CDR3 nucleotides are TGTGCCAGCAGCTTATTATCCAGGGCCGTAGAGGACACTGAAGCTTTCTTT.

This clone was picked up one time. The chain uses TRBV2 and TRBJ2-7, with 8 nucleotides matching TRBD1. With 1 base clipped from V and 9 bases from J, the junction kept 17 bases outside the gene matches. The CDR3 covers 17 residues. Germline CDR1 SNHLY, CDR2 FYNNEI. CDR3 sequence (DNA): TGTGCCAGCAGTGAAGGGGGCAGGGACAGGCCTTCGAGACGGCAGTACGTC. Translated: CASSEGGRDRPSRRQYV.

This clone was observed a handful of times. The gene calls are TRBV29-1 and TRBJ2-5; D remains ambiguous. The CDR3 totals 15 residues. Trimming removed 5 bases at V and 4 bases at J, with 20 bases between. CDR1 is SQVTM and CDR2 is ANQGSEA in the germline V gene. Here the CDR3 reads CSVSPHLRIGETQYF. Here the CDR3 DNA reads TGCAGCGTTTCCCCCCATCTAAGAATTGGAGAGACCCAGTACTTC.

This chain links TRBV7-9 with TRBJ1-2; perhaps TRBD1 as D (6 bases). The CDR3 covers 15 residues. The germline CDR1 and CDR2 sequences are SEHNR and FQNEAQ (reference sequence). V was clipped by 8 bases and J by 2 bases, with 18 bases between them. CDR3 in DNA: TGTGCCAGCGACCGCACAGGGAGGGGGAACTATGGCTACACCTTC. Translating it yields CASDRTGRGNYGYTF. The complete variable domain, with remaining parts taken from reference TRBV7-9 and TRBJ1-2, reads DTGVSQNPRHKITKRGQNVTFRCDPISEHNRLYWYRQTLGQGPEFLTYFQNEAQLEKSRLLSDRFSAERPKGSFSTLEIQRTEQGDSAMYLCASDRTGRGNYGYTFGSGTRLTVV.

On this clone: Other nucleotide sequences from this sample produce the same CDR3. The chain carries TRBV6-5 and TRBJ2-3; possibly TRBD2 for D (6 bases). V shed 2 bases and J shed 1 base, with 10 bases lying between them. The germline V gene has CDR1 MNHEY and CDR2 SVGAGI. CDR3 length: 15 residues. CDR3 sequence reads: CASSYAGGGTDTQYF. CDR3 in DNA: TGTGCCAGCAGTTACGCCGGCGGGGGCACAGATACGCAGTATTTT.

The rearrangement uses TRBV28 and TRBJ2-3, with 7 bases matching TRBD1. The CDR3 length is 14 residues. Germline V gives CDR1 MDHEN, CDR2 SYDVKM. V lost 7 bases, J lost 5 bases, and 9 bases stayed unmatched. CDR3 protein: CASTFDRAGDTQYF. In DNA form, the CDR3 reads TGTGCCAGCACCTTCGACAGGGCCGGAGATACGCAGTATTTT.

The chain links TRBV3-1 (or the pseudogene TRBV3-2) to TRBJ1-4; 7 nucleotides match TRBD1. CDR3 length: 15 amino acids. V lost 2 bases, J lost 5 bases, and 5 bases stayed unmatched. The germline V gene has CDR1 LGHDT and CDR2 YNNKEL (reference sequence). The CDR3, as DNA: TGTGCCAGCAGCCAACCGGGACAGCTGAATGAAAAACTGTTTTTT. Encoded protein: CASSQPGQLNEKLFF.

The V gene is TRBV28, the J gene TRBJ1-4; 12 positions match TRBD1. Germline V CDR1 and CDR2: MDHEN, SYDVKM. The CDR3 is 15 amino acids. V shed 5 bases and J 8 bases; nucleotides not matched to a gene: 6. Written as DNA, the CDR3 is TGTGCCAGCAGTGTCGGGACAGGGGGCTGGGAAAAACTGTTTTTT. As protein: CASSVGTGGWEKLFF.

This clone has just a few counts. CDR3 DNA: TGCGCCAGCAGCTTGAGGTTAGCTCCAACGGGTGAGCAGTTCTTC. Encoded protein: CASSLRLAPTGEQFF. This chain uses TRBV5-1 with TRBJ2-1; D not resolved. Per the germline V gene, CDR1 is SGHRS and CDR2 is YFSETQ. V lost 1 base, J lost 9 bases, and 17 bases lay in between. The CDR3 covers 15 residues.

The V gene is TRBV28, the J gene TRBJ2-7; 9 bases fit TRBD1. CDR1 is MDHEN and CDR2 is SYDVKM in the germline V gene. With V trimmed by 4 bases and J by 6 bases, 10 bases remained unmatched. This CDR3 contains 15 residues. The CDR3 spells CASSSNRGRVGEQYV. CDR3 DNA sequence: TGTGCCAGCAGTTCAAACAGGGGGCGCGTCGGCGAGCAGTACGTC.

V and J are TRBV11-2 and TRBJ2-7, with a possible D match to TRBD1 (6 bases). V gave up 5 bases and J gave up 2 bases, with 19 bases separating them. Germline assignment: CDR1 SGHAT and CDR2 FQNNGV. The CDR3 loop spans 16 amino acids. The CDR3 reads CASSVSGEGFPYEQYV. CDR3 nucleotide sequence: TGTGCCAGCAGCGTTTCAGGGGAAGGGTTTCCCTACGAGCAGTACGTC.

This clone was detected only once. In DNA form, the CDR3 reads TGCGCCAGCAGCATGACAGGCACTAACACAGATACGCAGTATTTT. As protein: CASSMTGTNTDTQYF. The V and J genes are TRBV5-1 and TRBJ2-3; tentatively, D is TRBD1 (6 bases). Trimming cost V 4 bases and J 2 bases, with 14 bases left between them. CDR1 and CDR2 from the germline V gene are SGHRS and YFSETQ. The CDR3 runs 15 residues.

This clone was seen a few times. This chain links TRBV5-4 with TRBJ2-5; TRBD2 matches at 7 bases. CDR1 is SGHNT and CDR2 is YYREEE in the germline V gene (reference sequence). Germline trimming cut 4 bases from V and 5 bases from J; bases unmatched to any gene: 5. The length of the CDR3 is 13 residues. DNA of the CDR3: TGTGCCAGCAGCCGGGAGGTACAGGAGACCCAGTACTTC. Its translation: CASSREVQETQYF.

The chain employs TRBV12-3 or TRBV12-4 and TRBJ2-2, with 8 bases that match TRBD2. CDR3 length: 12 residues. DNA of the CDR3: TGTGTGACCGGGGGGGGCACCGGGGAGCTGTTTTTT. Translating it yields CVTGGGTGELFF.